The clone carrying this TCR beta chain has more than one count but fewer than ten. This sample was taken from a study of CD8 T cells in Susac syndrome. RNA amounts of roughly 0.5 to 1 ug underwent reverse transcription with random hexamers. Amplification of TCR beta CDR3 was carried out by immunoSEQ multiplex PCR, which covered 54 Vbeta and 13 Jbeta segments. TCRdb reanalysed the immunoSEQ multiplex PCR reads using MiXCR and keeps one entry per CDR3 protein. The table shows approximately 160,000 distinct CDR3 sequences, with 95% to 96% occurring only once. The authors carried out high-throughput sequencing of TCR beta. They applied it to CD8+ and CD4+ T cells obtained from blood. In contrast to the negatively isolated CD8+ and CD4+ T cells, TEMRA cells were FACS-enriched. There are 11 residues in the CDR3. From germline, CDR1 is SQVTM and CDR2 ANQGSEA. Deletions cut 3 bases from V and 0 bases from J, with 2 bases between.

This rearrangement joins TRBV29-1 to TRBJ1-1, with D unresolved. This sequence was found in a human donor with Susac syndrome. The sequenced sample consisted of CD4+ T cells from PBMCs. The CDR3 DNA reads as TGCAGCGTTGACATGAACACTGAAGCTTTCTTT. It yields the protein CSVDMNTEAFF.